Reported below is one T cell receptor beta chain. The antigen is unknown. Trimming cost V 1 base and J 2 bases, with 12 bases left between them. Germline assignment: CDR1 DFQATT and CDR2 SNEGSKA (reference sequence). This CDR3 comprises 15 residues. The record originates from a study of blood T cells in healthy people across ages. Next came a second PCR, run for about 7 to 12 cycles, which used a sample-barcoded 5' primer along with a J-beta primer mix. MiXCR was run by TCRdb on the 5' RACE reads, yielding one entry per CDR3 protein. The sample has some 1,500,000 distinct CDR3 sequences, about 45% seen once. Healthy Russian Caucasian donors spanned ages about 6 to 90 years. Study-wide results and limits: With donor CMV status unknown, expanded clonotype changes were possibly confounded. Long-lived donors exceeded aged donors in naive CD4+ cells and diversity.

The V call is TRBV20-1, the J call TRBJ1-5; unclear D gene. The clonotype originates from a woman aged 18-29 years in good health. Source material: blood. CDR3 coding DNA: TGCAGTGCTAGAGGGCTAGGGTTTGGCAATCAGCCCCAGCATTTT. Its translation: CSARGLGFGNQPQHF.